Shown below are 25 T cell receptor beta chains from a single sample sequenced in a study of blood T cell repertoires in COVID-19. Repertoires were generated with immunoSEQ multiplex PCR, while TCRdb's copy carries only in-frame clones and drops some. The sample holds about 200,000 clones, roughly 84% seen once. Sample: peripheral blood. These receptors were taken from a human donor in a cohort sampled during active COVID-19.

The rearrangement uses TRBV4-1 and TRBJ2-7, with D possibly being TRBD1 (5 bases). The CDR3 covers 15 residues. Germline V CDR1 and CDR2: MGHRA, YSYEKL. V gave up 1 base and J gave up 6 bases, with 16 bases separating them. CDR3 amino acids: CASSQAVRAGGEQYF. CDR3 nucleotides: TGCGCCAGCAGCCAAGCTGTCAGGGCCGGTGGCGAGCAGTACTTC.

The chain joins TRBV6-1 to TRBJ1-2; D uncertain. This CDR3 spans 15 amino acids. Germline-derived CDR1 and CDR2 are MNHNS and SASEGT. The V gene lost 0 bases and the J gene lost 5 bases, with 13 bases spanning the gap. The CDR3 DNA follows: TGTGCCAGCAGTGAAGCCTCGGTCAGGATTTATGGCTACACCTTC. The encoded protein is CASSEASVRIYGYTF.

The rearrangement links TRBV4-2 to TRBJ2-5; the D gene is possibly TRBD2 (6 bases). The CDR3 runs 16 residues. Trimming took 5 bases from V and 4 from J, leaving 20 bases between them. CDR1 and CDR2 from the germline V gene are LGHNA and YNFKEQ. CDR3 region: CASSERWGERGETQYF. Written as DNA, the CDR3 is TGTGCCAGCAGCGAAAGGTGGGGGGAGAGGGGAGAGACCCAGTACTTC.

The chain carries TRBV5-6 and TRBJ1-1; a weak D match, TRBD1 (6 bases). This CDR3 spans 18 amino acids. Germline lookup yields CDR1 SGHDT and CDR2 YYEEEE. V lost 2 bases, J lost 1 base, and 21 bases lay in between. The CDR3 region has the DNA TGTGCCAGCAGCTTCCTGTTTGGGGGTAAGGGGGAGAACACTGAAGCTTTCTTT. It codes for CASSFLFGGKGENTEAFF.

The DNA of the CDR3 is TGTGCCTGGAGCCGCCGACTCCAGGGAGGGAGCACTGAAGCTTTCTTT. Amino acid sequence: CAWSRRLQGGSTEAFF. V is TRBV30 and J is TRBJ1-1, with D perhaps matching TRBD1 (5 bases). CDR1 is GTSNPN, CDR2 SVGIG, per germline (reference sequence). This CDR3 contains 16 residues. V lost 3 bases, J lost 4 bases, and 21 bases lay in between.

The rearrangement uses TRBV11-2 and TRBJ2-1; D is unclear. Germline V gives CDR1 SGHAT, CDR2 FQNNGV. V lost 5 bases, J lost 2 bases, and 16 bases lay in between. This CDR3 is built from 16 residues. The CDR3 bases are TGTGCCAGCAGCCCGTATCCGGTGGTCACCTACAATGAGCAGTTCTTC. Amino acids: CASSPYPVVTYNEQFF. The variable domain in full, completed from reference TRBV11-2 and TRBJ2-1, reads EAGVAQSPRYKIIEKRQSVAFWCNPISGHATLYWYQQILGQGPKLLIQFQNNGVVDDSQLPKDRFSAERLKGVDSTLKIQPAKLEDSAVYLCASSPYPVVTYNEQFFGPGTRLTVL.

The genes are TRBV19 and TRBJ1-4; the D gene is possibly TRBD1 (5 bases). This CDR3 spans 13 amino acids. V dropped 7 bases and J dropped 6 bases, with 12 bases sitting between them. Germline CDR1 is LNHDA and CDR2 is SQIVND (reference sequence). CDR3 bases: TGTGCCAGTAAAGGGGAATTTGATGAAAAACTGTTTTTT. It codes for CASKGEFDEKLFF.

The chain combines TRBV5-1 with TRBJ2-2; 9 bases map to TRBD1. After removal of 3 bases from V and 2 bases from J, the junction contained 2 bases not matched to a gene. In germline, CDR1 is SGHRS, CDR2 YFSETQ. This CDR3 region has 15 residues. The CDR3 DNA sequence: TGCGCCAGCAGCTCGACAGGGGGAAACACCGGGGAGCTGTTTTTT. This gives the protein CASSSTGGNTGELFF.

This chain joins TRBV5-5 and TRBJ1-6, with 9 bases identical to TRBD1. Trimming took 4 bases from V and 11 from J; bases not matched to a gene: 4. Germline CDR1 reads SGHKS; CDR2 reads YYEKEE (reference sequence). CDR3 size: 13 residues. In DNA form, the CDR3 reads TGTGCCAGCAGCACGACAGGGGGGACACCCCTCCACTTT. This codes for CASSTTGGTPLHF.

The chain recombines TRBV15 with TRBJ2-3; D gene unclear. Trimming took 1 base from V and 0 from J, leaving 8 bases between them. The germline V gene has CDR1 LNHNV and CDR2 YYDKDF (reference sequence). This CDR3 region has 15 residues. The CDR3 region is CATSRGRSSTDTQYF. As DNA, the CDR3 is TGTGCCACCAGCAGAGGGCGGTCTAGCACAGATACGCAGTATTTT. The whole variable domain, filled in from reference TRBV15 and TRBJ2-3, reads DAMVIQNPRYQVTQFGKPVTLSCSQTLNHNVMYWYQQKSSQAPKLLFHYYDKDFNNEADTPDNFQSRRPNTSFCFLDIRSPGLGDTAMYLCATSRGRSSTDTQYFGPGTRLTVL.

V and J are TRBV15 and TRBJ2-3; D is unresolved. This CDR3 has 16 residues. Per germline, CDR1 LNHNV and CDR2 YYDKDF (reference sequence). V dropped 1 base and J dropped 2 bases, with 13 bases sitting between them. CDR3 nucleotides: TGTGCCACCAGCAGAGGAGGCGCTTCCTCCACAGATACGCAGTATTTT. Protein sequence: CATSRGGASSTDTQYF.

The CDR3 region has the DNA TGTGCCAGTGAGTTTCTGGACAGGGAAGAGACCCAGTACTTC. Its protein product is CASEFLDREETQYF. The genes are TRBV19 and TRBJ2-5, with TRBD1 matching 8 bases. The ends lost 8 bases at V and 3 bases at J; junction bases unmatched: 8. Germline V gives CDR1 LNHDA, CDR2 SQIVND (reference sequence). The CDR3 totals 14 residues. Full variable domain (missing parts from reference TRBV19 and TRBJ2-5): DGGITQSPKYLFRKEGQNVTLSCEQNLNHDAMYWYRQDPGQGLRLIYYSQIVNDFQKGDIAEGYSVSREKKESFPLTVTSAQKNPTAFYLCASEFLDREETQYFGPGTRLLVL.

Here the CDR3 reads CTGQGARGYTF. The DNA for the CDR3 is TGCACAGGACAGGGGGCGCGGGGCTACACCTTC. V usage is TRBV20-1 and J usage is TRBJ1-2, with 11 positions matching TRBD1. This CDR3 comprises 11 residues. Germline values: CDR1 DFQATT, CDR2 SNEGSKA (reference sequence).

The chain has TRBV5-1 and TRBJ1-5, with D uncertain. Trimming cost V 4 bases and J 0 bases, with 11 bases left between them. This CDR3 spans 15 amino acids. The V gene's germline CDR1 is SGHRS and CDR2 YFSETQ. Here the CDR3 reads CASSETPYSNQPQHF. CDR3 sequence (DNA): TGCGCCAGCAGCGAAACACCATATAGCAATCAGCCCCAGCATTTT.

This sequence joins TRBV19 and TRBJ2-3; 8 bases agree with TRBD2. Germline values: CDR1 LNHDA, CDR2 SQIVND (reference sequence). The CDR3 extends over 14 amino acids. J was trimmed by 4 bases and V by 5 bases; bases with no gene match: 5. The DNA for the CDR3 is TGTGCCAGTAGTCCCGGGACTAGTTCAGATACGCAGTATTTT. The encoded protein is CASSPGTSSDTQYF.

This clone was observed a single time. This sequence joins TRBV4-2 and TRBJ2-1; 8 bases are a match to TRBD2. There are 17 residues in the CDR3. CDR1 and CDR2 (germline): LGHNA, YNFKEQ. V shed 1 base, J shed 2 bases, and the junction held 7 bases outside the gene matches. CDR3 bases: TGTGCCAGCAGCCAAGCCAGCGGGACTAGTGCCTACAATGAGCAGTTCTTC. Its translation is CASSQASGTSAYNEQFF.

The rearrangement joins TRBV15 to TRBJ1-2, with 7 bases aligning to TRBD1. From germline, CDR1 is LNHNV and CDR2 YYDKDF (reference sequence). V shed 1 base and J 5 bases; nucleotides not matched to a gene: 13. The CDR3 spans 17 residues. The CDR3 here is CATSRAAGGWASYGYTF. CDR3 coding DNA: TGTGCCACCAGCAGAGCGGCAGGGGGGTGGGCCTCTTATGGCTACACCTTC.

This clone has a handful of counts. The chain is built from TRBV7-9 and TRBJ1-2; D unclear. V lost 3 bases to trimming and J lost 6 bases, with 8 bases between them. Germline values: CDR1 SEHNR, CDR2 FQNEAQ (reference sequence). This CDR3 is built from 12 residues. CDR3 nucleotide sequence: TGTGCCAGCAGCTTTGGACTAAATGGCTACACCTTC. Translation: CASSFGLNGYTF.

The rearrangement links TRBV20-1 to TRBJ1-1, with D maybe TRBD1 (6 bases). The CDR3 runs 11 residues. Trimming shortened V by 0 bases and J by 11 bases, and 10 bases separated the two germline ends. Germline V lookup: CDR1 DFQATT, CDR2 SNEGSKA (reference sequence). The CDR3 here is CSAREDRHAFF. The CDR3 DNA follows: TGCAGTGCTAGAGAAGACAGGCACGCTTTCTTT.

The rearrangement joins TRBV24-1 to TRBJ1-2, with D tentatively TRBD1 (5 bases). Deletions cut 2 bases from V and 7 bases from J, with 13 bases between. The germline gives CDR1 KGHDR, CDR2 SFDVKD. The CDR3 has 14 residues. Written as DNA, the CDR3 is TGTGCCACCAGTGATTCCCGGGGGGGGTTTGGCTACACCTTC. Residues: CATSDSRGGFGYTF.

In its sample, this clone was seen a few times. J is TRBJ2-2 and V is TRBV28; D is uncertain. This CDR3 has 13 amino acids. Germline CDR1 and CDR2: MDHEN and SYDVKM. V gave up 10 bases and J gave up 7 bases, with 16 bases separating them. This CDR3 reads CAITRVSGGELFF. CDR3 nucleotides: TGTGCCATAACACGGGTATCGGGCGGGGAGCTGTTTTTT.

This clone has a handful of counts. V gene TRBV3-1 (or the pseudogene TRBV3-2) combines with J gene TRBJ1-1; D possibly corresponds to TRBD1 (5 bases). From germline, CDR1 is LGHDT and CDR2 YNNKEL (reference sequence). V lost 5 bases and J lost 7, with 17 bases in between. The CDR3 spans 14 residues. CDR3 nucleotides: TGTGCCAGCAGCGTGCTGCGGGGGAGAGGTGAAGCTTTCTTT. Translation: CASSVLRGRGEAFF.

For the CDR3, the DNA is TGTGCCAGCAGCTCGGGACTCCCCGGGGGGTCACCCCTCCACTTT. This codes for CASSSGLPGGSPLHF. The gene calls are TRBV7-8 and TRBJ1-6, with D perhaps matching TRBD1 (5 bases). Germline lookup yields CDR1 SGHVS and CDR2 FQNEAQ. V dropped 4 bases and J dropped 10 bases, with 17 bases sitting between them. The CDR3 totals 15 residues.

The J gene is TRBJ2-3, the V gene TRBV5-6, with TRBD2 matching over 9 bases. The CDR3 runs to 17 residues. Germline CDR1 and CDR2: SGHDT and YYEEEE. The J segment lost 5 bases and the V segment lost 5 bases, leaving 15 bases of the junction unmatched. Here the CDR3 DNA reads TGTGCCAGCAGGCCTCGACCGGCGGGGGGGCATGGAGATACGCAGTATTTT. It specifies CASRPRPAGGHGDTQYF.

The chain links TRBV7-9 to TRBJ1-1, with 7 bases matching TRBD1. The CDR3 sequence is 19 residues long. J gave up 1 base and V 0 bases, and 14 bases lay outside the gene matches. Germline CDR1 SEHNR, CDR2 FQNEAQ (reference sequence). CDR3 bases: TGTGCCAGCAGCTTAGCGTACGCAGGGACAGTGGCGCCGAACACTGAAGCTTTCTTT. This encodes CASSLAYAGTVAPNTEAFF.